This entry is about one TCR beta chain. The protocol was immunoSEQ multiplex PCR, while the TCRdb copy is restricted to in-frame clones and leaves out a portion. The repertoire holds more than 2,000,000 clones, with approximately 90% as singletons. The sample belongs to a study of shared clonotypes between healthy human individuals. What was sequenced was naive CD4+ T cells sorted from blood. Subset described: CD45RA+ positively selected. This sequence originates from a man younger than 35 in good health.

In DNA form, the CDR3 reads TGTGCCAGCAGTCTAAGCGGACAGGCGAACACCGGGGAGCTGTTTTTT. Its protein product is CASSLSGQANTGELFF. The rearrangement joins TRBV14 to TRBJ2-2; 7 bases are shared with TRBD1. The V gene's germline CDR1 is SGHDN and CDR2 FVKESK. This CDR3 comprises 16 residues. V trimming: 6 bases; J trimming: 0 bases; junction bases outside the gene matches: 7.